These T cell receptor beta chains were read from a single sample in a study of beta chain features in type 1 diabetes. Measured with immunoSEQ multiplex PCR; TCRdb has only the in-frame clones, and not every one. The data hold some 370,000 clones, with 8% to 10% observed a single time. The sample comprised central memory CD4+ T cells from blood. The receptors originated from a man aged 30 to 45 with type 1 diabetes. CDR3s include the opening cysteine and the closing phenylalanine or tryptophan. D genes are given only for firm matches. A clone size is listed for some rows: how often the clone was seen (once, few, many), or a class if it is expanded.

>.|TRBJ1-1|TRBV29-1|few
CSVWEALGTEAFF
TGCAGCGTTTGGGAGGCATTAGGGACTGAAGCTTTCTTT
>.|TRBJ2-5|TRBV10-3|few
CATSLAGQETQYF
TGTGCCACATCCCTCGCGGGGCAAGAGACCCAGTACTTC
>.|TRBJ2-2|TRBV7-6|few
CASSLGFGGNTGELFF
TGTGCCAGCAGCTTAGGATTTGGGGGGAACACCGGGGAGCTGTTTTTT
>.|TRBJ2-5|TRBV6-5|few
CASSNPGLGETQYF
TGTGCCAGCAGCAACCCGGGTCTTGGGGAGACCCAGTACTTC
>.|TRBJ2-6|TRBV7-2|.
CASSLAGSGANVLTF
TGTGCCAGCAGCTTAGCAGGCTCTGGGGCCAACGTCCTGACTTTC
>.|TRBJ2-4|TRBV7-2|few
CASSSTGGNIQYF
TGTGCCAGCAGCTCCACGGGCGGAAACATTCAGTACTTC
>.|TRBJ1-2|TRBV15|few
CATSRDRQGFTF
TGTGCCACCAGCAGAGATAGGCAGGGGTTCACCTTC
>.|TRBJ1-4|TRBV9|.
CASSVGTYSEKLFF
TGTGCCAGCAGCGTCGGGACATACAGTGAAAAACTGTTTTTT
>.|TRBJ2-7|TRBV18|few
CASSPTGFYEQYF
TGTGCCAGCTCACCGACGGGGTTCTACGAGCAGTACTTC
>.|TRBJ1-3|TRBV7-9|few
CASSPWGGAGNTIYF
TGTGCCAGCAGCCCGTGGGGCGGGGCTGGAAACACCATATATTTT
>.|TRBJ1-1|TRBV1|.
CTSSQGKTGMNTEAFF
TGCACCAGCAGCCAAGGGAAAACAGGGATGAACACTGAAGCTTTCTTT
>.|TRBJ1-2|TRBV5-6|many
CASSPGTEHYGYTF
TGTGCCAGCAGCCCTGGGACTGAACATTATGGCTACACCTTC
>.|TRBJ1-1|TRBV20-1|.
CSAMNTEAFF
TGCAGTGCTATGAACACTGAAGCTTTCTTT
>.|TRBJ2-7|TRBV5-1|few
CASSQFPPGDTSYEQYF
TGCGCCAGCAGCCAATTTCCCCCCGGGGACACTTCCTACGAGCAGTACTTC